This TCR beta chain was recovered during a study of T cell repertoires in cytomegalovirus infection (dated by TCRdb to between 2018 and 2021). In terms of the full investigation: Donor HLA type was relevant to the analysis, as public TCR beta signatures indicated carriage of CMV infection together with the matching HLA type.

Overall study outcomes, separate from this receptor: The ex vivo response was dominated by HLA-C-restricted CMV-specific TCR beta clonotypes, which also provided the single most frequent clonotype in two of eight donors. In both this cohort and an independent cohort of a few hundred donors, the cumulative frequency of public TCR beta family members distinguished carriers of CMV infection plus the relevant HLA type.

The table lists this clonotype with many counts. Its antigen remains unidentified. Per-base quality was not reported, and no clone a single base away is much larger than it. Data came from an Illumina HiSeq 1500. Through fastp at Q25 and MiXCR, TCRdb rebuilt clones from the public reads, retaining in-frame beta chains. For every CDR3 protein sequence, its rows merge into one entry that carries the most common genes and DNA. Across this sample there are around 490,000 distinct CDR3 sequences, with about 25% seen only once. The ten largest clones take up 13% of the sample. This sequence originates from a human donor in good health (CMV status not recorded). Some clones in this sample may be carry-over from other donors' samples. Sequenced: PBMCs.

The DNA sequence is as follows: TGTGCCAGCAGTTTAAATCTCCTGGGGCGCCTCTACAATGAGCAGTTCTTC. Its protein reads: CASSLNLLGRLYNEQFF. Recombination linked TRBV28 to TRBJ2-1, and perhaps TRBD1 as D gene, on 5 matching bases. The germline V gene sets CDR1 to MDHEN and CDR2 to SYDVKM. Measured from the cysteine to the phenylalanine, the CDR3 is 17 residues long. The CDR3 DNA has 51 bases and is translated from base 1. V gives up 2 bases and J gives up 3 bases, and the segment between their germline ends measures 17 bases.